This TCR beta chain was identified during a study of blood T cells in healthy people across ages. Study background: Template switching captured about one barcoded beta molecule per two T cells. General observations from the study: TCR beta diversity, measured per million T cells, fell in a roughly linear way with age.

With V trimmed by 3 bases and J by 6 bases, 16 bases remained unmatched. This CDR3 has 18 amino acids. CDR1 is LGHDT and CDR2 is YNNKEL in the germline V gene (reference sequence). Each sample gave at least 6.5 million isolated PBMCs. With a J-beta primer mix and a sample-barcoded 5' primer, a second PCR ran about 6 to 11 cycles. TCRdb reprocessed the 5' RACE reads via MiXCR and lists one record per CDR3 protein. The repertoire holds about 720,000 distinct CDR3 sequences, with about a fifth as singletons. This clonotype was seen more than once but under ten times. Its cognate antigen is unknown. The clonotype originates from a man between 65 and 80 years old in good health. Sequenced material: blood. The chain carries TRBV3-1 and TRBJ2-1; 8 bases align to TRBD2. CDR3 DNA sequence: TGTGCCAGCAGCCATTTTCGTCTCTCCGGGGGGGCCGGCAATGAGCAGTTCTTC. This sequence encodes CASSHFRLSGGAGNEQFF.